This passage covers 10 T cell receptor beta chains from one sample sequenced in a study of blood T cell repertoires in COVID-19. Measured with immunoSEQ multiplex PCR; TCRdb has only the in-frame clones, and not every one. The sample yields a few hundred thousand clones, about 92% seen once. Sequenced: PBMCs or T cells enriched from blood (not recorded which). These receptors came from a woman younger than 45 who had recovered from COVID-19.

This chain joins TRBV5-1 and TRBJ1-1; D is undetermined. CDR1 is SGHRS, CDR2 YFSETQ, per germline. Trimming took off 1 base at V and 1 base at J, with 8 bases between the two ends. There are 14 residues in the CDR3. In nucleotides, the CDR3 is TGCGCCAGCAGCTTGAACTCGGGGAACACTGAAGCTTTCTTT. This gives the protein CASSLNSGNTEAFF.

This chain links TRBV18 with TRBJ2-1; 10 bases are shared with TRBD2. The V gene end was trimmed by 3 bases and the J gene end by 8 bases; junction bases not matched to a gene: 4. This CDR3 spans 14 amino acids. Looked up from germline, CDR1 is KGHSH and CDR2 is LQKENI. The CDR3 DNA reads TGTGCCAGCTCACCGGGACTAGCGCAGGATGAGCAGTTCTTC. Translation: CASSPGLAQDEQFF.

This clone came up a few times. V usage is TRBV7-9 and J usage is TRBJ1-3, with D perhaps matching TRBD1 (5 bases). CDR3 length: 13 residues. Between the trimmed V and J ends, which lost 0 bases and 7 bases, there was a span of 7 bases. Per the germline V gene, CDR1 is SEHNR and CDR2 is FQNEAQ (reference sequence). The CDR3 sequence is CASSLAEGNTIYF. In DNA, the CDR3 is TGTGCCAGCAGCTTAGCGGAGGGGAACACCATATATTTT.

The J gene is TRBJ2-3, the V gene TRBV4-1; 7 positions match TRBD2. The germline gives CDR1 MGHRA, CDR2 YSYEKL. The V gene end was trimmed by 0 bases and the J gene end by 5 bases; junction bases not matched to a gene: 5. This CDR3 has 15 residues. CDR3 bases: TGCGCCAGCAGCCAAGATGGGGGGAGGGTAGATACGCAGTATTTT. This gives the protein CASSQDGGRVDTQYF.

The chain has TRBV4-1 and TRBJ1-1; 7 bases agree with TRBD1. J was trimmed by 4 bases and V by 2 bases; bases with no gene match: 7. The CDR3 extends over 15 amino acids. From germline, CDR1 is MGHRA and CDR2 YSYEKL. The CDR3 region has the DNA TGCGCCAGCAGCCAACAAGACAGGGTGGGCACTGAAGCTTTCTTT. Translation gives CASSQQDRVGTEAFF.

The CDR3: CATGVRGTEAFF. The CDR3 coding sequence is TGTGCCACGGGGGTCCGTGGCACTGAAGCTTTCTTT. The chain combines TRBV28 with TRBJ1-1, with D possibly being TRBD1 (5 bases). V shed 10 bases and J shed 4 bases, with 13 bases lying between them. Germline assignment: CDR1 MDHEN and CDR2 SYDVKM. This CDR3 has 12 residues.

As regards this clone: This could be a read error, since a much larger clone is one nucleotide away. The chain uses TRBV7-2 and TRBJ1-2; 7 bases match TRBD1. Trimming removed 5 bases from V and 2 bases from J; junction bases left unmatched: 2. From germline, CDR1 is SGHTA and CDR2 FQGNSA. This CDR3 comprises 13 residues. CDR3 nucleotide sequence: TGTGCCAGCAGCCAGACAGGGAACTATGGCTACACCTTC. Protein product: CASSQTGNYGYTF.

In DNA, the CDR3 is TGTGCCAGTAGTCGGTTAGTGGGAGGGCCGGATACGCAGTATTTT. The encoded protein is CASSRLVGGPDTQYF. This chain joins TRBV19 and TRBJ2-3, with TRBD2 matching 7 bases. CDR1 and CDR2 (germline): LNHDA, SQIVND (reference sequence). The CDR3 spans 15 residues. V dropped 5 bases and J dropped 6; count of bases not matched to a gene: 11.

V and J are TRBV4-3 and TRBJ2-5, with 12 nucleotides matching TRBD2. Germline V gives CDR1 LGHNA, CDR2 YSLEER. Trimming at V came to 0 bases and at J to 4 bases, leaving 12 bases not matched to a gene. The CDR3 length is 19 residues. The CDR3 reads CASSQETGTSGWEVETQYF. CDR3 coding DNA: TGCGCCAGCAGCCAAGAGACCGGGACTAGCGGGTGGGAGGTAGAGACCCAGTACTTC.

The chain employs TRBV21-1 and TRBJ2-3; TRBD2 was called by the table and not checked on the DNA. TRBV21-1 is assigned pseudogene status. The CDR3 consists of 16 residues. This CDR3 reads CASSKELAGSTDTQYF. For the CDR3, the DNA is TGTGCCAGCAGCAAAGAACTAGCGGGAAGCACAGATACGCAGTATTTT.